The 27 T cell receptor beta chains presented below share a single source sample, sequenced in a study of T cells expressing NK-cell markers. TCRdb re-called the 5' RACE reads; one entry per CDR3 protein, DNA not given. This sample contains about 300,000 distinct CDR3 sequences. What was sequenced was blood T cells: a sorted CD56 or NKG2C T cell subset, CD4+ or CD8+ T cells, or bulk PBMC T cells (not recorded which). Receptors originate from a woman aged 18 to 75 in good health.

The chain recombines TRBV2 with TRBJ2-2; checking the TCRdb D call of TRBD1 is not possible without DNA. Germline CDR1 is SNHLY and CDR2 is FYNNEI. The CDR3 runs to 15 residues. The CDR3 spells CASSRDGGNTGELFF.

The chain links TRBV3-1 to TRBJ1-5. CDR3 length: 14 amino acids. Germline CDR1 reads LGHDT; CDR2 reads YNNKEL (reference sequence). CDR3 loop: CASSPGNSNQPQHF.

The rearrangement uses TRBV5-1 and TRBJ2-4. Germline loops: CDR1 SGHRS, CDR2 YFSETQ. CDR3 length: 15 residues. CDR3 loop: CASSLDGSGKNIQYF.

The chain uses TRBV5-1 and TRBJ2-3. The CDR3 length is 12 residues. Germline loops: CDR1 SGHRS, CDR2 YFSETQ. The CDR3 sequence is CASSLRTDTQYF.

The J gene is TRBJ1-2, the V gene TRBV12-3 or TRBV12-4; without DNA, the TCRdb call of TRBD1 cannot be checked. The CDR3 length is 13 residues. CDR3 protein: CASAGQLDYGYTF.

V gene TRBV7-6 combines with J gene TRBJ2-7. The CDR3 length is 13 residues. Germline CDR1 is SGHVS and CDR2 is FNYEAQ. This CDR3 reads CASSLYGSYEQYF.

The V and J genes are TRBV11-1 and TRBJ1-1. The CDR3 contains 14 residues. Germline V gene data show CDR1 as SGHAT and CDR2 as FQDESV (reference sequence). The CDR3 here is CASSLQASNTEAFF.

This sequence joins TRBV20-1 and TRBJ1-4. Germline V gives CDR1 DFQATT, CDR2 SNEGSKA (reference sequence). This CDR3 region has 14 residues. CDR3 loop: CSARERRTNEKLFF.

The rearrangement joins TRBV10-3 to TRBJ1-1. Germline V gives CDR1 ENHRY, CDR2 SYGVKD. The CDR3 runs 13 residues. This CDR3 is CAIAGHTTTEAFF.

This sequence joins TRBV24-1 and TRBJ2-2; the TRBD1 assignment by TCRdb is unverifiable without DNA. This CDR3 region has 15 residues. CDR1 and CDR2 (germline): KGHDR, SFDVKD. The CDR3: CATSDATGTTGELFF.

The J gene is TRBJ2-3, the V gene TRBV20-1. This CDR3 region has 14 residues. CDR1 and CDR2 from the germline V gene are DFQATT and SNEGSKA (reference sequence). The CDR3 region is CSAIAGSSTDTQYF.

J is TRBJ2-2 and V is TRBV5-1. The CDR3 runs to 16 residues. CDR1 and CDR2 from the germline V gene are SGHRS and YFSETQ. CDR3 region: CASSLTTVPNTGELFF.

The chain uses TRBV7-2 and TRBJ1-4; TCRdb calls TRBD1, which cannot be checked without DNA. The germline V gene encodes CDR1 SGHTA and CDR2 FQGNSA. The CDR3 sequence is 15 residues long. CDR3 sequence: CASSPRTGVNEKLFF.

The CDR3 is CASSLGGSGGYTDTQYF. V gene TRBV11-2 combines with J gene TRBJ2-3; TCRdb indicates TRBD2, and absent DNA this call remains unverified. CDR3 length equals 17 residues. Germline CDR1 is SGHAT and CDR2 is FQNNGV.

The chain combines TRBV10-3 with TRBJ1-2. Germline loops: CDR1 ENHRY, CDR2 SYGVKD. The CDR3 runs 14 residues. CDR3 sequence reads: CAISDLGGNYGYTF.

The rearrangement uses TRBV2 and TRBJ2-4. CDR1 and CDR2 (germline): SNHLY, FYNNEI. This CDR3 contains 11 residues. The CDR3 reads CASSEANIQYF.

The CDR3 region is CASSLAAPYEQYF. The V and J genes are TRBV7-2 and TRBJ2-7. The CDR3 has 13 amino acids. Germline assignment: CDR1 SGHTA and CDR2 FQGNSA.

CDR3 loop: CSAARDLDTQYF. V is TRBV20-1 and J is TRBJ2-3; the TCRdb D gene call, TRBD1, has no DNA to confirm it. The CDR3 runs 12 residues. Germline loops: CDR1 DFQATT, CDR2 SNEGSKA (reference sequence).

The chain employs TRBV10-3 and TRBJ1-1. Germline V gene sequence: CDR1 ENHRY, CDR2 SYGVKD. The CDR3 covers 13 residues. The CDR3 region is CAISESWSDGAFF.

The genes are TRBV5-4 and TRBJ2-1; no DNA is available, so the TRBD1 call from TCRdb remains unchecked. Germline CDR1 SGHNT, CDR2 YYREEE (reference sequence). The CDR3 contains 15 residues. CDR3 amino acids: CASTPSGGPYNEQFF. The whole variable domain, remainder taken from reference TRBV5-4 and TRBJ2-1, is ETGVTQSPTHLIKTRGQQVTLRCSSQSGHNTVSWYQQALGQGPQFIFQYYREEENGRGNFPPRFSGLQFPNYSSELNVNALELDDSALYLCASTPSGGPYNEQFFGPGTRLTVL.

The rearrangement links TRBV20-1 to TRBJ2-4; TCRdb picks TRBD1, but there is no DNA to check that call. This CDR3 has 13 amino acids. Germline CDR1 reads DFQATT; CDR2 reads SNEGSKA (reference sequence). The CDR3: CSAPGGAANIQYF.

The chain couples TRBV11-2 to TRBJ2-3; the D call of TRBD2 rests on TCRdb alone, since no DNA is present to check it. Germline values: CDR1 SGHAT, CDR2 FQNNGV. CDR3 length: 12 residues. The chain's CDR3 is CASSFSGSTQYF.

V is TRBV5-1 and J is TRBJ1-6; no DNA is available, so the TRBD1 call from TCRdb remains unchecked. The CDR3 consists of 13 residues. Germline values: CDR1 SGHRS, CDR2 YFSETQ. The CDR3: CASSPWTGEALHF.

The rearrangement links TRBV6-5 to TRBJ2-1; TCRdb outputs TRBD2, but without DNA this stays unchecked. The CDR3 runs to 19 residues. Germline CDR1 reads MNHEY; CDR2 reads SVGAGI. The CDR3 reads CASSYSGGVTSGAYNEQFF.

The chain recombines TRBV10-3 with TRBJ2-3. The germline V gene encodes CDR1 ENHRY and CDR2 SYGVKD. The CDR3 is 12 residues long. CDR3 loop: CATQTSTDTQYF.

The rearrangement uses TRBV28 and TRBJ2-7; with no DNA, the TCRdb D assignment of TRBD1 cannot be verified. Looked up from germline, CDR1 is MDHEN and CDR2 is SYDVKM. The CDR3 extends over 15 amino acids. CDR3 sequence reads: CASNKQGLPAYEQYF.

The rearrangement links TRBV7-2 to TRBJ2-2; TCRdb indicates TRBD1, and absent DNA this call remains unverified. The CDR3 has 14 residues. Germline-derived CDR1 and CDR2 are SGHTA and FQGNSA. The CDR3 is CASSQGSNTGELFF.